Below, 11 T cell receptor beta chains from the same sample are listed, as sequenced in a study of blood T cell repertoires in COVID-19. The protocol was immunoSEQ multiplex PCR, while the TCRdb copy is restricted to in-frame clones and leaves out a portion. The sample yields approximately 180,000 clones, 70% to 90% seen once. Sequencing was done on a sample of peripheral blood. The receptors originated from a human donor with active or convalescent COVID-19. The donor label of this sample is uncertain.

The CDR3: CASSIVLKGAGNTIYF. Here the CDR3 DNA reads TGTGCCAGTAGTATAGTCCTTAAGGGGGCTGGAAACACCATATATTTT. The chain has TRBV19 and TRBJ1-3, with D tentatively TRBD1 (6 bases). V gave up 1 base and J gave up 2 bases, with 12 bases separating them. Germline CDR1 and CDR2: LNHDA and SQIVND (reference sequence). This CDR3 is built from 16 residues.

The chain links TRBV19 to TRBJ1-5; D is undetermined. The CDR3 spans 12 residues. V was clipped by 5 bases and J by 4 bases, with 6 bases between them. Per the germline V gene, CDR1 is LNHDA and CDR2 is SQIVND (reference sequence). The CDR3 DNA reads as TGTGCCAGTAGTCTTCGGAATCAGCCCCAGCATTTT. It yields the protein CASSLRNQPQHF.

Here the CDR3 reads CASNQDSRNSPLHF. The CDR3 DNA sequence: TGTGCCAGCAACCAGGACAGCAGAAATTCACCCCTCCACTTT. The chain joins TRBV2 to TRBJ1-6; weak D call: TRBD1 (6 bases). Germline CDR1 SNHLY, CDR2 FYNNEI. This CDR3 has 14 amino acids. Trimming cost V 7 bases and J 7 bases, with 14 bases left between them.

V gene TRBV7-2 combines with J gene TRBJ2-7, with a tentative D call TRBD1 (5 bases). The CDR3 runs 15 residues. From germline, CDR1 is SGHTA and CDR2 FQGNSA. V lost 6 bases to trimming and J lost 5 bases, with 20 bases between them. The CDR3 sequence: CASSREPTDNNEQYF. The CDR3 region has the DNA TGTGCCAGCAGTAGGGAACCGACAGATAATAACGAGCAGTACTTC.

J is TRBJ1-1 and V is TRBV6-1, with a possible D match to TRBD1 (5 bases). The CDR3 covers 15 residues. Trimming shortened V by 0 bases and J by 5 bases, and 13 bases separated the two germline ends. Germline V gives CDR1 MNHNS, CDR2 SASEGT. The CDR3 region is CASSEAGQGRTEAFF. CDR3 nucleotide sequence: TGTGCCAGCAGTGAAGCGGGTCAGGGAAGAACTGAAGCTTTCTTT.

The table lists this clone with a count of one. The CDR3: CASRGTASNSPLHF. The CDR3 DNA sequence: TGTGCCAGCAGGGGGACAGCCTCGAATTCACCCCTCCACTTT. V is TRBV2 and J is TRBJ1-6, with TRBD1 matching over 7 bases. Germline V gives CDR1 SNHLY, CDR2 FYNNEI. This CDR3 has 14 amino acids. Trimming removed 6 bases from V and 7 bases from J; junction bases left unmatched: 6. The full variable domain, in which reference TRBV2 and TRBJ1-6 provide the parts outside the CDR3, is EPEVTQTPSHQVTQMGQEVILRCVPISNHLYFYWYRQILGQKVEFLVSFYNNEISEKSEIFDDQFSVERPDGSNFTLKIRSTKLEDSAMYFCASRGTASNSPLHFGNGTRLTVT.

The sample holds one count of this clone. This chain uses TRBV7-2 with TRBJ1-2; D ambiguous. Trimming stripped 0 bases from V and 2 bases from J, with 7 bases between. CDR1 SGHTA and CDR2 FQGNSA come from the germline V gene. The CDR3 is 14 amino acids. The CDR3 is CASSLATGNYGYTF. The CDR3 DNA reads TGTGCCAGCAGCTTAGCGACGGGGAACTATGGCTACACCTTC.

This sequence joins TRBV6-2 or TRBV6-3 and TRBJ2-5; D is uncertain. The V end lost 2 bases, the J end lost 5 bases, and 9 bases lay between the germline ends. This CDR3 spans 13 amino acids. Germline CDR1 reads MNHEY; CDR2 reads SVGEGT. The CDR3 is CASSYPPVETQYF. CDR3 in DNA: TGTGCCAGCAGTTACCCCCCTGTCGAGACCCAGTACTTC.

The rearrangement links TRBV6-5 to TRBJ2-7; possible D gene TRBD1, 5 bases. This CDR3 contains 16 residues. Germline CDR1 and CDR2: MNHEY and SVGAGI. The V end was cut by 0 bases, the J end by 1 base, with 13 bases between. DNA of the CDR3: TGTGCCAGCAGTTACTCCTACAGGACGGCTTCCTACGAGCAGTACTTC. This translates into CASSYSYRTASYEQYF.

The chain couples TRBV7-9 to TRBJ2-7; D is unclear. The CDR3 extends over 12 amino acids. The V gene lost 6 bases and the J gene lost 0 bases, with 6 bases spanning the gap. Germline V gene data show CDR1 as SEHNR and CDR2 as FQNEAQ (reference sequence). CDR3 nucleotides: TGTGCCAGCAGTCCGAGCTCCTACGAGCAGTACTTC. Amino acid sequence: CASSPSSYEQYF.

This clone was detected a few times. This sequence joins TRBV5-5 and TRBJ2-6, with D tentatively TRBD2 (6 bases). Trimming took 0 bases from V and 1 from J, leaving 8 bases between them. The CDR3 spans 16 residues. CDR1 and CDR2 (germline): SGHKS, YYEKEE (reference sequence). The DNA of the CDR3 is TGTGCCAGCAGCTTGGATGCGGGGTCTGGGGCCAACGTCCTGACTTTC. This encodes CASSLDAGSGANVLTF.